This TCR beta chain was captured in a study of blood T cell repertoires in COVID-19. Trimming removed 5 bases from V and 3 bases from J; junction bases left unmatched: 5. The CDR3 runs to 15 residues. In germline, CDR1 is MGHDK, CDR2 SYGVNS. TCRdb's copy holds only in-frame clones and misses some; the assay was immunoSEQ multiplex PCR. The table records 50,000 or so clones, just over 85% of them present only once. Sequenced sample: peripheral blood. The source is a man aged 70 or older with acute or convalescent COVID-19. The J gene is TRBJ1-4, the V gene TRBV25-1; 8 nucleotides match TRBD1. As DNA, the CDR3 is TGTGCCAGCAGTCAACCGGGACAGGCTAATGAAAAACTGTTTTTT. This encodes CASSQPGQANEKLFF.